The T cell receptor (beta chain) described here comes from a study of blood T cell repertoires in COVID-19. Per germline, CDR1 SGDLS and CDR2 YYNGEE. CDR3 size: 18 residues. Trimming at V came to 0 bases and at J to 4 bases, leaving 14 bases not matched to a gene. This clone showed up just a few times. The repertoire was sequenced with immunoSEQ multiplex PCR; TCRdb's copy has only in-frame clones and lacks some. Among almost 250,000 clones listed, 86% were seen once. The chain joins TRBV9 to TRBJ2-5, with TRBD1 identical over 8 bases. What was sequenced was peripheral blood. The receptor was isolated from an older woman who had recovered from COVID-19. This CDR3 is CASSVDPRGTGEGETQYF. The CDR3 nucleotides are TGTGCCAGCAGCGTAGATCCCCGTGGGACAGGAGAGGGAGAGACCCAGTACTTC.